The 30 T cell receptor beta chains below all came from one sample that was sequenced in a study of Ad26.COV2.S vaccination and SARS-CoV-2 variants. The method was immunoSEQ multiplex PCR; TCRdb's version includes in-frame clones alone and lacks a portion of them. This repertoire shows around 320,000 clones, 86% found once; its top ten account for less than 2%. Treatment specified: some 20 received Ad26.COV2.S at low or high dose, single or two shots; about 5 received placebo; per-sample allocation not given. Repertoires come from day 63 after the first vaccine or placebo injection. Sequenced material: peripheral blood, taken in a trial of Ad26.COV2.S vaccine versus placebo. Receptor source: a person between 18 and 60 years old who received the Ad26.COV2.S COVID-19 vaccine or a placebo.

Comment on this clone: This CDR3 is also generated by other DNA sequences in the sample. V usage is TRBV18 and J usage is TRBJ2-2; 9 bases match TRBD2. V trimming: 3 bases; J trimming: 2 bases; junction bases outside the gene matches: 4. The CDR3 extends over 16 amino acids. Per the germline V gene, CDR1 is KGHSH and CDR2 is LQKENI. The CDR3, as DNA: TGTGCCAGCTCACCTCTAGCGGGACAAAACACCGGGGAGCTGTTTTTT. Translating it yields CASSPLAGQNTGELFF.

The CDR3 region has the DNA TGTGCCAGCAGCTTGCGCTTGACAGGGGATGAAAAACTGTTTTTT. Translation: CASSLRLTGDEKLFF. The chain uses TRBV5-6 and TRBJ1-4; TRBD1 agrees at 8 bases. The junction had 5 bases not matched to a gene; V was cut back by 1 base and J by 6 bases. The CDR3 extends over 15 amino acids. In germline, CDR1 is SGHDT, CDR2 YYEEEE.

V is TRBV2 and J is TRBJ1-2; D not certain. The CDR3 is 12 residues long. Germline CDR1 reads SNHLY; CDR2 reads FYNNEI. V lost 6 bases, J lost 5 bases, and 10 bases lay in between. CDR3 nucleotide sequence: TGTGCCAGCAGGGCAGATGCGTATGGCTACACCTTC. This translates into CASRADAYGYTF.

The chain joins TRBV3-1 (or the pseudogene TRBV3-2) to TRBJ1-2; D call uncertain. With 4 bases removed from V and 6 bases from J, the gap between germline ends came to 24 bases. This CDR3 has 17 amino acids. Germline V gene data show CDR1 as LGHDT and CDR2 as YNNKEL (reference sequence). The CDR3 coding sequence is TGTGCCAGCAGCCCCCGAGGCGCGGCCCGGCGAAGGGATGGCTACACCTTC. Translated: CASSPRGAARRRDGYTF.

The rearrangement uses TRBV7-9 and TRBJ1-1, with D unresolved. This CDR3 is 13 amino acids long. Germline V gene data show CDR1 as SEHNR and CDR2 as FQNEAQ (reference sequence). Trimming took off 4 bases at V and 3 bases at J, with 9 bases between the two ends. CDR3: CASSYFSDTEAFF. CDR3 sequence (DNA): TGTGCCAGCAGCTATTTTAGTGACACTGAAGCTTTCTTT.

The V gene is TRBV6-2 or TRBV6-3, the J gene TRBJ1-6; the D is unclear. The germline CDR1 and CDR2 sequences are MNHEY and SVGEGT. Trimming cost V 4 bases and J 6 bases, with 7 bases left between them. The length of the CDR3 is 13 residues. The CDR3 here is CASSWYLNSPLHF. The DNA of the CDR3 is TGTGCCAGCAGTTGGTACCTTAATTCACCCCTCCACTTT.

Here the CDR3 DNA reads TGCGCCAGCAGCCTACTTGGGGTCCCTAACTATGGCTACACCTTC. Amino acids: CASSLLGVPNYGYTF. The rearrangement links TRBV5-1 to TRBJ1-2; the D is unclear. V lost 4 bases, J lost 0 bases, and 13 bases lay in between. The CDR3 sequence is 15 residues long. The germline gives CDR1 SGHRS, CDR2 YFSETQ. Full variable domain (outside the CDR3, taken from reference TRBV5-1 and TRBJ1-2): KAGVTQTPRYLIKTRGQQVTLSCSPISGHRSVSWYQQTPGQGLQFLFEYFSETQRNKGNFPGRFSGRQFSNSRSEMNVSTLELGDSALYLCASSLLGVPNYGYTFGSGTRLTVV.

V is TRBV30 and J is TRBJ2-7, with 7 bases matching TRBD1. Germline V gene sequence: CDR1 GTSNPN, CDR2 SVGIG (reference sequence). V shed 3 bases and J 0 bases; nucleotides not matched to a gene: 5. The CDR3 has 14 amino acids. CDR3 sequence reads: CAWSLGTVSYEQYF. The CDR3 region has the DNA TGTGCCTGGAGCCTCGGGACAGTCTCCTACGAGCAGTACTTC. Full variable domain (outside the CDR3, taken from reference TRBV30 and TRBJ2-7): SQTIHQWPATLVQPVGSPLSLECTVEGTSNPNLYWYRQAAGRGLQLLFYSVGIGQISSEVPQNLSASRPQDRQFILSSKKLLLSDSGFYLCAWSLGTVSYEQYFGPGTRLTVT.

The chain combines TRBV28 with TRBJ1-2; tentative D call: TRBD1 (6 bases). There are 14 residues in the CDR3. CDR1 MDHEN and CDR2 SYDVKM come from the germline V gene. Trimming pared 1 base from V and 8 bases from J, leaving 14 bases between. CDR3 sequence (DNA): TGTGCCAGCAGTTTATACAGGGTAGGGCAAGGCTACACCTTC. This translates into CASSLYRVGQGYTF.

With respect to this clone: A read error may explain this, as a much larger clone is one base away. CDR3 in amino acids: CAISGGLAGGTDTQYF. The CDR3 coding sequence is TGTGCCATCAGTGGGGGACTAGCGGGGGGCACAGATACGCAGTATTTT. The V and J genes are TRBV10-3 and TRBJ2-3; 14 bases match TRBD2. Germline V lookup: CDR1 ENHRY, CDR2 SYGVKD. CDR3 length: 16 residues. The V and J ends lost 4 bases and 1 base, in that order; junction bases with no gene match: 1.

V gene TRBV4-2 combines with J gene TRBJ2-3; D is unclear. Deletions cut 2 bases from V and 0 bases from J, with 3 bases between. This CDR3 region has 13 residues. CDR1 and CDR2 (germline): LGHNA, YNFKEQ. The CDR3 coding sequence is TGTGCCAGCAGCCAAACAAGCACAGATACGCAGTATTTT. Protein sequence: CASSQTSTDTQYF.

This clone appeared a single time. This chain uses TRBV4-3 with TRBJ1-1; no firm D call. The CDR3 spans 13 residues. Germline CDR1 reads LGHNA; CDR2 reads YSLEER. V lost 1 base, J lost 5 bases, and 8 bases lay in between. This chain's CDR3 is CASSQAEGTEAFF. CDR3 coding DNA: TGCGCCAGCAGCCAAGCCGAGGGTACTGAAGCTTTCTTT.

This chain links TRBV7-2 with TRBJ1-2; perhaps TRBD1 as D (5 bases). The germline CDR1 and CDR2 sequences are SGHTA and FQGNSA. CDR3 length equals 13 residues. The ends were cut back, 4 bases at V and 4 bases at J, with 10 bases in the middle. The CDR3 protein is CASSYSGTYGYTF. CDR3 DNA: TGTGCCAGCAGCTACTCCGGGACCTATGGCTACACCTTC.

This clone was seen just once. This chain uses TRBV6-5 with TRBJ1-2; D might be TRBD1 (6 bases). V lost 8 bases to trimming and J lost 8 bases, with 21 bases between them. Germline CDR1 reads MNHEY; CDR2 reads SVGAGI. The CDR3 spans 14 residues. The CDR3 coding sequence is TGTGCCAGCGAGAAAGTAACAGGGCAAGGCGGCTACACCTTC. Its protein product is CASEKVTGQGGYTF.

This sequence joins TRBV7-2 and TRBJ2-1; D is undetermined. Germline CDR1 SGHTA, CDR2 FQGNSA. Trimming removed 1 base at V and 2 bases at J, with 15 bases between. The CDR3 spans 17 residues. CDR3 in DNA: TGTGCCAGCAGCTTAGGTATAGGGAATCCAGCCTACAATGAGCAGTTCTTC. Translating gives CASSLGIGNPAYNEQFF.

The chain employs TRBV29-1 and TRBJ1-1; D is undetermined. The CDR3 extends over 13 amino acids. The germline V and J ends were trimmed by 5 bases and 3 bases, with 13 bases remaining between them. Germline CDR1 reads SQVTM; CDR2 reads ANQGSEA. The CDR3 protein is CSVLVDGYTEAFF. CDR3 coding DNA: TGCAGCGTTCTAGTCGATGGGTACACTGAAGCTTTCTTT.

This chain connects TRBV29-1 to TRBJ2-7; 10 positions match TRBD1. The CDR3 totals 13 residues. From germline, CDR1 is SQVTM and CDR2 ANQGSEA. After removal of 6 bases from V and 4 bases from J, the junction contained 6 bases not matched to a gene. CDR3 coding DNA: TGCAGCGTCCTCGACAGGGGGCAATACGAGCAGTACTTC. Translation gives CSVLDRGQYEQYF.

Here the CDR3 reads CASSQDWTGSGYTF. CDR3 coding DNA: TGTGCCAGCAGCCAAGATTGGACAGGGTCTGGCTACACCTTC. This chain uses TRBV3-1 (or the pseudogene TRBV3-2) with TRBJ1-2; the match to TRBD1 covers 8 bases. Trimming removed 0 bases from V and 7 bases from J; junction bases left unmatched: 4. Germline CDR1 and CDR2: LGHDT and YNNKEL (reference sequence). This CDR3 region has 14 residues.

The V gene is TRBV10-2, the J gene TRBJ2-5; 8 nucleotides align to TRBD2. Germline V lookup: CDR1 WSHSY, CDR2 SAAADI. Trimming removed 0 bases from V and 7 bases from J; junction bases left unmatched: 1. This CDR3 contains 13 residues. The CDR3 DNA reads TGCGCCAGCAGTGAGTCTACTAGCGGGACCCAGTACTTC. Its protein is CASSESTSGTQYF.

The J gene is TRBJ1-2, the V gene TRBV11-2; tentative D call: TRBD1 (5 bases). The ends were cut back, 0 bases at V and 6 bases at J, with 11 bases in the middle. The CDR3 spans 14 residues. CDR1 SGHAT and CDR2 FQNNGV come from the germline V gene. The DNA of the CDR3 is TGTGCCAGCAGCTTAGAGCAGGGAGGGGATGGCTACACCTTC. This translates into CASSLEQGGDGYTF.

This chain joins TRBV5-1 and TRBJ2-2; no reliable D call. CDR3 length: 14 amino acids. CDR1 and CDR2 from the germline V gene are SGHRS and YFSETQ. With 4 bases removed from V and 3 bases from J, the gap between germline ends came to 10 bases. This CDR3 is CASSPRADTGELFF. Written as DNA, the CDR3 is TGCGCCAGCAGCCCACGGGCTGACACCGGGGAGCTGTTTTTT.

This clone has just one count. This chain links TRBV5-1 with TRBJ2-3; possible D gene TRBD2, 5 bases. CDR1 is SGHRS and CDR2 is YFSETQ in the germline V gene. Trimming removed 5 bases from V and 2 bases from J, with 12 bases in between. The CDR3 covers 14 residues. The CDR3 sequence is CASRRDYDTDTQYF. The CDR3 nucleotides are TGCGCCAGCAGGCGAGACTATGACACAGATACGCAGTATTTT.

The CDR3 DNA reads as TGTGCCAGCTCACGACAGGACAGTTCTAGCACAGATACGCAGTATTTT. The encoded protein is CASSRQDSSSTDTQYF. This chain links TRBV18 with TRBJ2-3; TRBD1 might be the D (6 bases). This CDR3 is 16 amino acids long. Trimming left V 4 bases short and J 0 bases short, with 14 bases between. From germline, CDR1 is KGHSH and CDR2 LQKENI.

The chain recombines TRBV7-2 with TRBJ1-1, with 8 positions matching TRBD1. With 5 bases clipped from V and 0 bases from J, the junction kept 8 bases outside the gene matches. Germline values: CDR1 SGHTA, CDR2 FQGNSA. This CDR3 has 16 amino acids. The DNA of the CDR3 is TGTGCCAGCAGCCCCAGGGGGCCCTCGGTGAACACTGAAGCTTTCTTT. Protein product: CASSPRGPSVNTEAFF.

This clone came up many times. The V and J genes are TRBV4-1 and TRBJ1-4, with 9 positions matching TRBD1. The CDR3 totals 16 residues. The V segment lost 4 bases and the J segment 8 bases; nucleotides outside the gene matches: 11. CDR1 is MGHRA and CDR2 is YSYEKL in the germline V gene. The CDR3 DNA reads TGCGCCAGCAGCCCAGGGACAGGGTGGGGTCGGGAAAAACTGTTTTTT. It translates to CASSPGTGWGREKLFF.

This clone occurred once. The rearrangement uses TRBV10-1 and TRBJ2-2, with 9 bases lining up with TRBD1. Trimming removed 3 bases from V and 7 bases from J; junction bases left unmatched: 9. The CDR3 spans 16 residues. Germline V gene data show CDR1 as WNHNN and CDR2 as SYGVQD (reference sequence). The CDR3 DNA sequence: TGCGCCAGCAGTGATTATACACAGGGGGCTGTCGGGGAGCTGTTTTTT. Protein: CASSDYTQGAVGELFF.

The chain combines TRBV5-4 with TRBJ1-2, with 7 bases identical to TRBD1. The germline V gene encodes CDR1 SGHNT and CDR2 YYREEE (reference sequence). This CDR3 has 15 residues. Germline trimming cut 4 bases from V and 4 bases from J; bases unmatched to any gene: 10. The DNA of the CDR3 is TGTGCCAGCAGCCCGGCGGGACAGTCGATCTATGGCTACACCTTC. This encodes CASSPAGQSIYGYTF.

The gene calls are TRBV6-6 and TRBJ2-1; possibly TRBD2 for D (5 bases). V was shortened by 2 bases and J by 8 bases, with 13 bases between the two germline ends. CDR1 and CDR2 from the germline V gene are MNHNY and SVGAGI (reference sequence). The CDR3 runs 14 residues. The CDR3 sequence: CASSYPGKEDEQFF. As DNA, the CDR3 is TGTGCCAGCAGTTACCCCGGCAAGGAGGATGAGCAGTTCTTC.

The V call is TRBV4-1, the J call TRBJ1-6; D not certain. This CDR3 is built from 15 residues. CDR1 is MGHRA and CDR2 is YSYEKL in the germline V gene. V was pared by 6 bases and J by 8 bases, with 17 bases between. CDR3 residues: CASSPGTNYDSPLHF. The CDR3 DNA sequence: TGCGCCAGCAGTCCCGGAACCAATTATGATTCACCCCTCCACTTT.

The chain uses TRBV30 and TRBJ2-3, with D perhaps being TRBD1 or TRBD2 (5 bases each). The CDR3 extends over 12 amino acids. In germline, CDR1 is GTSNPN, CDR2 SVGIG (reference sequence). Trimming removed 2 bases from V and 6 bases from J, with 9 bases in between. The chain's CDR3 is CAWSPWGDTQYF. Here the CDR3 DNA reads TGTGCCTGGAGTCCCTGGGGGGATACGCAGTATTTT.